Each of the 15 T cell receptor beta chains below was sequenced from the same sample in a study of post-analysis software for immune sequencing data. Study findings and constraints: Controls showed lower frequencies than patients for 4 or 5 TRBV segments, and TRBV5-6, TRBV5-1 and TRBV20-1 were among these.

These receptors' targets are unknown. cDNA libraries of TCR beta carried unique molecular identifiers. TCRdb re-called the PCR reads with MiXCR, one entry per CDR3 protein. The data hold 430,000 or so distinct CDR3 sequences, with more than 30% observed a single time. Sequenced sample: blood. The receptors were gathered from a girl aged 2 to 10 with multiple sclerosis.

This clonotype has only a few counts. J is TRBJ2-1 and V is TRBV29-1; D might be TRBD2 (8 bases). Germline loops: CDR1 SQVTM, CDR2 ANQGSEA. Trimming removed 4 bases at V and 7 bases at J, with 26 bases between. This CDR3 has 17 amino acids. The CDR3 is CSVVVRGTGRAINEQFF. The CDR3 region has the DNA TGCAGCGTTGTCGTCAGGGGGACCGGGAGGGCCATAAATGAGCAGTTCTTC.

The chain employs TRBV28 and TRBJ2-5; no firm D call. The CDR3 extends over 14 amino acids. CDR1 and CDR2 (germline): MDHEN, SYDVKM. Trimming took 3 bases from V and 5 from J, leaving 13 bases between them. CDR3 in amino acids: CASSFGLVGETQYF. The CDR3 DNA reads TGTGCCAGCAGTTTTGGGCTAGTCGGTGAGACCCAGTACTTC.

The chain recombines TRBV25-1 with TRBJ1-2; 8 bases line up with TRBD1. The junction had 7 bases not matched to a gene; V was cut back by 6 bases and J by 4 bases. The germline V gene encodes CDR1 MGHDK and CDR2 SYGVNS. The CDR3 contains 14 residues. The chain's CDR3 is CASRGQGRSYGYTF. The CDR3 coding sequence is TGTGCCAGCAGAGGACAGGGCAGGAGCTATGGCTACACCTTC.

This chain uses TRBV6-5 with TRBJ2-5, with TRBD1 identical over 7 bases. Trimming cost V 6 bases and J 3 bases; bases outside gene matches: 7. The CDR3 length is 14 residues. The germline CDR1 and CDR2 sequences are MNHEY and SVGAGI. CDR3 nucleotides: TGTGCCAGCAGCGGCACCGACAGGGAAGAGACCCAGTACTTC. Translated, it gives CASSGTDREETQYF.

V usage is TRBV4-2 and J usage is TRBJ1-2; D is ambiguous. V was pared by 0 bases and J by 6 bases, with 11 bases between. This CDR3 has 14 amino acids. Germline-derived CDR1 and CDR2 are LGHNA and YNFKEQ. DNA of the CDR3: TGTGCCAGCAGCCAAGATTGGTCCGGGGATGGCTACACCTTC. It translates to CASSQDWSGDGYTF.

The sample holds a few counts of this clonotype. The chain joins TRBV9 to TRBJ2-1; D is possibly TRBD2 (6 bases). The CDR3 length is 15 residues. V lost 0 bases, J lost 3 bases, and 10 bases lay in between. Germline V gene lookup returns CDR1 SGDLS and CDR2 YYNGEE. The CDR3 spells CASSVAWGVYNEQFF. Written as DNA, the CDR3 is TGTGCCAGCAGCGTAGCTTGGGGGGTCTACAATGAGCAGTTCTTC.

The chain uses TRBV25-1 and TRBJ2-5; D is unclear. The CDR3 loop spans 13 amino acids. Per the germline V gene, CDR1 is MGHDK and CDR2 is SYGVNS. The V end was cut by 4 bases, the J end by 2 bases, with 8 bases between. The CDR3 reads CASSVPSQETQYF. The CDR3 DNA sequence: TGTGCCAGCAGTGTCCCCTCACAAGAGACCCAGTACTTC. Complete variable domain (other parts from reference TRBV25-1 and TRBJ2-5): EADIYQTPRYLVIGTGKKITLECSQTMGHDKMYWYQQDPGMELHLIHYSYGVNSTEKGDLSSESTVSRIRTEHFPLTLESARPSHTSQYLCASSVPSQETQYFGPGTRLLVL.

This clonotype was picked up a small number of times. J is TRBJ2-5 and V is TRBV7-2; no clear D gene. Trimming took 1 base from V and 1 from J, leaving 13 bases between them. CDR1 and CDR2 from the germline V gene are SGHTA and FQGNSA. CDR3 length: 16 amino acids. CDR3 sequence reads: CASSLGRWPAQETQYF. The CDR3 DNA follows: TGTGCCAGCAGCTTAGGGCGCTGGCCGGCCCAAGAGACCCAGTACTTC.

CDR3 protein: CSARGLVPHEQYF. The CDR3 DNA reads TGCAGTGCTAGAGGACTAGTCCCCCACGAGCAGTACTTC. The chain combines TRBV20-1 with TRBJ2-7; TRBD2 is a possible D gene (6 bases). CDR1 DFQATT and CDR2 SNEGSKA come from the germline V gene (reference sequence). Trimming stripped 1 base from V and 5 bases from J, with 12 bases between. The CDR3 has 13 amino acids.

V gene TRBV6-2 or TRBV6-3 combines with J gene TRBJ2-5, with 8 bases matching TRBD2. CDR3 size: 15 residues. Germline CDR1 MNHEY, CDR2 SVGEGT. V lost 7 bases and J lost 4; bases outside the gene matches: 11. CDR3 DNA: TGTGCCAGCACCATTGCGGGGGGTCAGGTAGAGACCCAGTACTTC. It yields the protein CASTIAGGQVETQYF.

Notes on this clonotype: This sequence may be a read error, since a much larger clone differs from it by one base. The V gene is TRBV12-3 or TRBV12-4, the J gene TRBJ2-3; D gene ambiguous. This CDR3 spans 12 amino acids. The germline V and J ends were trimmed by 2 bases and 10 bases, with 10 bases remaining between them. CDR3 protein: CASSLMTDAQYF. CDR3 bases: TGTGCCAGCAGTTTAATGACGGATGCGCAGTATTTT.

Comment on this clonotype: A junction end diverges from the germline sequence, so it may reflect a read error. V is TRBV7-9 and J is TRBJ2-1; a possible D gene is TRBD2 (6 bases). Germline CDR1 reads SEHNR; CDR2 reads FQNEAQ (reference sequence). The CDR3 covers 13 residues. CDR3 sequence reads: CASTGVAYNERFF. The CDR3 nucleotides read TGTGCCAGCACGGGAGTCGCCTACAATGAGCGGTTCTTC.

The chain uses TRBV29-1 and TRBJ1-4; a weak D match, TRBD1 (6 bases). Trimming took off 7 bases at V and 7 bases at J, with 13 bases between the two ends. Germline V gives CDR1 SQVTM, CDR2 ANQGSEA. CDR3 length equals 12 residues. DNA of the CDR3: TGCAGCGCAAACAGGGAGGGTGAAAAACTGTTTTTT. The encoded protein is CSANREGEKLFF.

This clonotype was seen once. The rearrangement joins TRBV29-1 to TRBJ1-2; TRBD1 might be the D (6 bases). Trimming stripped 7 bases from V and 6 bases from J, with 18 bases between. CDR3 size: 13 residues. Germline V lookup: CDR1 SQVTM, CDR2 ANQGSEA. The CDR3 sequence is CSAEPGGKDGYTF. The CDR3 coding sequence is TGCAGCGCGGAACCGGGGGGCAAGGATGGCTACACCTTC.

The chain joins TRBV28 to TRBJ2-5; possible D gene TRBD2, 5 bases. The V end lost 10 bases, the J end lost 7 bases, and 22 bases lay between the germline ends. Germline CDR1 reads MDHEN; CDR2 reads SYDVKM. The CDR3 totals 14 residues. CDR3 residues: CATFMESGVRTQYF. The CDR3 nucleotides are TGTGCCACCTTTATGGAGTCCGGGGTGCGGACCCAGTACTTC. The whole variable domain, remainder taken from reference TRBV28 and TRBJ2-5, is DVKVTQSSRYLVKRTGEKVFLECVQDMDHENMFWYRQDPGLGLRLIYFSYDVKMKEKGDIPEGYSVSREKKERFSLILESASTNQTSMYLCATFMESGVRTQYFGPGTRLLVL.